This T cell receptor beta chain was recovered during a study of graft-versus-host responses after intestinal transplantation. Study-level information: The recipients all started with anti-thymocyte globulin induction and then took tacrolimus and steroids for 3 to 4 years. Study outcomes and limitations: When patients had graft-donor T cell macrochimerism, their allografts held high graft-versus-host to host-versus-graft clonal ratios.

TCRdb's table, derived via immunoSEQ multiplex PCR, lists solely in-frame clones and lacks some. The data show about 130,000 clones, with more than 80% seen just once and about 0.16% held by the top ten. Concerning this clone itself: The target antigen is unknown.

CDR3 length equals 16 residues. V gave up 3 bases and J gave up 0 bases, with 14 bases separating them. Per germline, CDR1 SGHRS and CDR2 YFSETQ. Sequences were derived from unstimulated CD4+ T cells sorted from spleen or lymph node cells, sampled before intestinal transplant. The chain employs TRBV5-1 and TRBJ2-3; D remains unclear. This receptor was identified in a human donor who received an intestinal transplant. CDR3 residues: CASSSPLGVSTDTQYF. In DNA, the CDR3 is TGCGCCAGCAGCTCCCCTCTAGGCGTAAGCACAGATACGCAGTATTTT.